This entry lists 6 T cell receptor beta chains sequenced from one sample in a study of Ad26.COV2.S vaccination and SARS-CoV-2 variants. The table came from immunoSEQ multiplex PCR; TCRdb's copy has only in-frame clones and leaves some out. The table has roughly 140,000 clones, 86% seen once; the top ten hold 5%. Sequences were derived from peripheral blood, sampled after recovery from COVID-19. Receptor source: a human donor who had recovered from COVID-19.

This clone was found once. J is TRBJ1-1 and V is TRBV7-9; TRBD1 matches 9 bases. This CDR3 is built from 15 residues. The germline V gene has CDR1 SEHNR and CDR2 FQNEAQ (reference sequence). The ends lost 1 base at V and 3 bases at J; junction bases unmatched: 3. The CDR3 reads CASSLGTGADTEAFF. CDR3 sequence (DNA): TGTGCCAGCAGCTTAGGGACAGGGGCGGACACTGAAGCTTTCTTT.

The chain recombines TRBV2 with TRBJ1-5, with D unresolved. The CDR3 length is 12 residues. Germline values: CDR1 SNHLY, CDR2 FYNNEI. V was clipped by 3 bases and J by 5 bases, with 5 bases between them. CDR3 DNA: TGTGCCAGCAGTGATGAGGATCAGCCCCAGCATTTT. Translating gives CASSDEDQPQHF.

The CDR3 sequence: CASSPQGFNGYTF. The CDR3 DNA follows: TGTGCCAGCTCACCTCAGGGGTTCAATGGCTACACCTTC. This sequence joins TRBV18 and TRBJ1-2; possible D gene TRBD1, 6 bases. Between the trimmed V and J ends, which lost 3 bases and 6 bases, there was a span of 11 bases. Germline CDR1 reads KGHSH; CDR2 reads LQKENI. This CDR3 region has 13 residues.

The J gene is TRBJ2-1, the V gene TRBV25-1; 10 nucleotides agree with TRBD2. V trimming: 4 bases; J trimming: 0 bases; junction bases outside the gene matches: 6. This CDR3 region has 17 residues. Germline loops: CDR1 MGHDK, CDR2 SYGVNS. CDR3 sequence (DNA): TGTGCCAGCAGTGGCTTGAGCGGGGGGGACTCCTACAATGAGCAGTTCTTC. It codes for CASSGLSGGDSYNEQFF.

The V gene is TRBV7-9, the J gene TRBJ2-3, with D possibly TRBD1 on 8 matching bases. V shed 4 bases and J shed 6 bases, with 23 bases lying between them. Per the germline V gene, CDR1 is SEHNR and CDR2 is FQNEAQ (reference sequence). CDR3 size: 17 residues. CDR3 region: CASSSLGGGQESDTQYF. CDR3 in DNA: TGTGCCAGCAGCTCCCTAGGGGGGGGACAGGAGTCTGATACGCAGTATTTT.

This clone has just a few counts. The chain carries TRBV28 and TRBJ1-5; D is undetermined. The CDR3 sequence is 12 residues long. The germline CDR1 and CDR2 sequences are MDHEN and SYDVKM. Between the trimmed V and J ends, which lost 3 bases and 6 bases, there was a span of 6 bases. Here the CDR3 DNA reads TGTGCCAGCAGTTTGGAGGTTCAGCCCCAGCATTTT. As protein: CASSLEVQPQHF.